The text below deals with one T cell receptor (beta chain). This clonotype has only a few counts. There is no known antigen for this receptor. Base qualities were left out, and no much larger clone turns up one base away. The junction shows trimming of 1 base on V and 6 bases on J, and the gene matches do not reach 2 bases of it. Via the germline V gene (reference sequence), CDR1 is LGHDT and CDR2 YNNKEL. Including the terminal cysteine and phenylalanine, the CDR3 comprises 15 residues. CDR3 DNA only is kept here, 45 bases in frame from base 1. This sample is drawn from a study of T-cell reconstitution after alpha-beta-depleted transplantation in children (dated by TCRdb to 2016 to 2017). Regarding the complete study: Using TCR repertoire profiling, the study followed T-cell immune reconstitution in a quantitative way in children after TCRalphabeta/CD19-depleted allogeneic hematopoietic cell transplantation.

Interpreted using the paper, the treatment or condition label stands for: allogeneic hematopoietic cell transplantation with graft depleted of TCRalphabeta T cells and CD19 B cells. Transplant recipients were children who received TCRalphabeta/CD19-depleted allogeneic hematopoietic cell grafts. Library prep was done by PCR. Sequencing instrument: Illumina HiSeq 2500. To normalize quantification of the TCRbeta repertoire, the TCR libraries were built with molecular barcoding that relied on unique molecular identifiers. TCRdb took the public reads, trimmed them with fastp at Q25, ran MiXCR for clone calling and kept in-frame beta chains. Each CDR3 protein gets just one entry, which takes the most common genes and DNA from the rows behind it. This sample is represented by about 440,000 distinct CDR3 sequences; over 40% of them were singletons. Of the sample, roughly 27% is held by the ten largest clones.

Results the study describes overall, beyond this receptor: Over the following months the frequencies of hyperexpanded clones went down, and after one year T-cell counts and TCRbeta diversity were mostly credited to newly produced T cells. In some patients, high TCRbeta diversity at day 60 was attributed to recipient T cells and intrathymic progenitors that had survived conditioning. The apparently early recovery of alphabetaT-cell counts about two months after transplant reportedly depended on only several hundred rapidly expanded clones that came from non-depleted graft cells.

The rearrangement combines TRBV3-1 with TRBJ1-6, and TRBD1 matches 8 of the central bases. This specimen was PBMCs, taken before TCRalphabeta/CD19-depleted stem cell transplant. The TCR was taken from a girl aged 2 to 9 with aplastic anemia, due to receive a stem cell transplant. The sequenced DNA: TGTGCCAGCAGCCAAGCGGGACAGGTTAATTCACCCCTCCACTTT. Its protein is CASSQAGQVNSPLHF.